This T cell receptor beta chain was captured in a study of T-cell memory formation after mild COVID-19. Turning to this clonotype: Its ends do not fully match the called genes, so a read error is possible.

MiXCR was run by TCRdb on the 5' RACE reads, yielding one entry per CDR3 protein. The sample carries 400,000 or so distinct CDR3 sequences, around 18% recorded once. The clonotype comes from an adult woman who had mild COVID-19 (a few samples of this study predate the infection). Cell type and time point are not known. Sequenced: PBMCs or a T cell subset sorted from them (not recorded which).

CDR3 nucleotides: TGCAGTGATAGACCGGACCTGAATAGAGAGACCCAGTACTTC. Translating gives CSDRPDLNRETQYF. This sequence joins TRBV20-1 and TRBJ2-5; no firm D call. The CDR3 loop spans 14 amino acids. Germline V gene lookup returns CDR1 DFQATT and CDR2 SNEGSKA (reference sequence).